What follows are 4 T cell receptor beta chains derived from one specimen sequenced in a study of OX40 agonist ivuxolimab in advanced cancers. Using immunoSEQ multiplex PCR, the repertoire was profiled, and TCRdb retains in-frame clones only, with some absent. The sample shows around 100,000 clones, around 90% of them seen only once. Sequenced here: CD4+ or CD8+ T cells sorted from blood, sampled in a trial of the OX40 agonist ivuxolimab. The origin of the receptors is an adult with an advanced solid tumor such as melanoma, head and neck, liver or kidney cancer.

This chain uses TRBV10-2 with TRBJ2-1, with TRBD2 identical over 14 bases. Per germline, CDR1 WSHSY and CDR2 SAAADI. The CDR3 contains 20 residues. Trimming cost V 2 bases and J 1 base; bases outside gene matches: 10. CDR3 in DNA: TGCGCCAGCAGTGAGACGTCGGGACTAGCGGGAGTCAGTTCCTACAATGAGCAGTTCTTC. It yields the protein CASSETSGLAGVSSYNEQFF.

The chain combines TRBV5-1 with TRBJ2-3; unclear D gene. The germline V and J ends were trimmed by 4 bases and 1 base, with 10 bases remaining between them. This CDR3 is 14 amino acids long. Germline assignment: CDR1 SGHRS and CDR2 YFSETQ. The DNA of the CDR3 is TGCGCCAGCAGCGACCTGACGGGCACAGATACGCAGTATTTT. Translated: CASSDLTGTDTQYF. The whole variable domain, filled in from reference TRBV5-1 and TRBJ2-3, reads KAGVTQTPRYLIKTRGQQVTLSCSPISGHRSVSWYQQTPGQGLQFLFEYFSETQRNKGNFPGRFSGRQFSNSRSEMNVSTLELGDSALYLCASSDLTGTDTQYFGPGTRLTVL.

The V and J genes are TRBV18 and TRBJ2-4, with a possible D match to TRBD1 (6 bases). The CDR3 runs 16 residues. Germline assignment: CDR1 KGHSH and CDR2 LQKENI. Deletions cut 4 bases from V and 0 bases from J, with 13 bases between. The CDR3 bases are TGTGCCAGCTCACTACAGGGTTTGGTAGCCAAAAACATTCAGTACTTC. Translated: CASSLQGLVAKNIQYF. The full variable domain, completed using reference TRBV18 and TRBJ2-4, is NAGVMQNPRHLVRRRGQEARLRCSPMKGHSHVYWYRQLPEEGLKFMVYLQKENIIDESGMPKERFSAEFPKEGPSILRIQQVVRGDSAAYFCASSLQGLVAKNIQYFGAGTRLSVL.

J is TRBJ2-7 and V is TRBV5-1; TRBD2 agrees at 8 bases. V lost 3 bases and J lost 2; bases outside the gene matches: 7. Germline loops: CDR1 SGHRS, CDR2 YFSETQ. The CDR3 totals 15 residues. In DNA form, the CDR3 reads TGCGCCAGCAGCTCGGGGGGGGCACCCACCTACGAGCAGTACTTC. Amino acid sequence: CASSSGGAPTYEQYF.